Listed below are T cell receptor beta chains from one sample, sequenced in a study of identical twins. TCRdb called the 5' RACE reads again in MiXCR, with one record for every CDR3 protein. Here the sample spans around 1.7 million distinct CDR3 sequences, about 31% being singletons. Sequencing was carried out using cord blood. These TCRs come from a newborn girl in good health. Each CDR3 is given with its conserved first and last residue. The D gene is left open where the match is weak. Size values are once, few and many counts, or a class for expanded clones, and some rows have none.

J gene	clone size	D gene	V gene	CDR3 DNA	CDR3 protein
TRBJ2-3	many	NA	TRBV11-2	TGTGCCAGCACCAAACCCATTACAGCTAGCACAGATACGCAGTATTTT	CASTKPITASTDTQYF
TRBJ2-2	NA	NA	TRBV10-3	TGTGCCATCAGTGAGTCTGCAGGCTACGCGAACACCGGGGAGCTGTTTTTT	CAISESAGYANTGELFF
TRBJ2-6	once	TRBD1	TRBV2	TGTGCCAGCATCGGACAGGCTGGGGCCAACGTCCTGACTTTC	CASIGQAGANVLTF
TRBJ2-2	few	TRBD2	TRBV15	TGTGCCACCAGCATGACTAGCGGGAGTAGCGGGGAGCTGTTTTTT	CATSMTSGSSGELFF
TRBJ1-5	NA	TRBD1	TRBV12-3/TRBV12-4	TGTGCCAGCAGTTTAGGGGGTTGGGACAGGGGACAGCCCCAGCATTTT	CASSLGGWDRGQPQHF
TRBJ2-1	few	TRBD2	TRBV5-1	TGCGCCAGCAGCTTGCCTAGCGGGAGCCCGAATGAGCAGTTCTTC	CASSLPSGSPNEQFF
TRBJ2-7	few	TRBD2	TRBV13	TGTGCCAGCAGCTTAAGACTAGCGGGAGGGCCATTCTACGAGCAGTACTTC	CASSLRLAGGPFYEQYF
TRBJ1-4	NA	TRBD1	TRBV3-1	TGTGCCAGCAGCCAGACAGGGATGAGGGAAAAACTGTTTTTT	CASSQTGMREKLFF
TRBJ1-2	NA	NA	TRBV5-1	TGCGCCAGCAGCTTGAACGGGATGGGCTATGGCTACACCTTC	CASSLNGMGYGYTF
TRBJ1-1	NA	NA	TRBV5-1	TGCGCCAGCAGCTCCAGGGACGTGAACACTGAAGCTTTCTTT	CASSSRDVNTEAFF
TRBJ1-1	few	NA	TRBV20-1	TGCAGTGCTAGAGGGGGCGCATTTAACACTGAAGCTTTCTTT	CSARGGAFNTEAFF
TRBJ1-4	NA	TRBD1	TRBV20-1	TGCAGTGCTGAATCAGTGTCTGGGACAGGAACTAATGAAAAACTGTTTTTT	CSAESVSGTGTNEKLFF
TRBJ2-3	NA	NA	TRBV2	TGTGCCAGATGGGGGCCAGACGATACTAGCACAGATACGCAGTATTTT	CARWGPDDTSTDTQYF
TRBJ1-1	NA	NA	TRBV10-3	TGTGCCATCAGTGAGTTTGGGGGCACTGAAGCTTTCTTT	CAISEFGGTEAFF
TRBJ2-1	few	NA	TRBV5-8	TGTGCTAGCAGCGGCCGGGAACGCTACAATGAGCAGTTCTTC	CASSGRERYNEQFF
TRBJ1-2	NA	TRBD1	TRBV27	TGTGCCAGCAGTCCGTTGCCCCCTGGACAGGGTCCCTATGGCTACACCTTC	CASSPLPPGQGPYGYTF